This TCR beta chain was retrieved from a study of cytomegalovirus exposure and HLA in healthy donors. Whole-study results and caveats: Solely CMV serostatus was available to characterize immune exposure.

Regarding this clone: Antigen specificity is unknown.

The PCR was carried out with 60 Vbeta primers and 13 Jbeta primers. Clones were read by immunoSEQ multiplex PCR, and TCRdb kept only the in-frame ones, dropping some. The sample has about 200,000 clones; 65% to 90% are singletons. The ends were cut back, 4 bases at V and 2 bases at J, with 15 bases in the middle. The CDR3 loop spans 15 amino acids. Per the germline V gene, CDR1 is SGHRS and CDR2 is YFSETQ. This receptor was identified in a girl aged 5 to 17 in good health and CMV-seronegative. Sequencing input: PBMCs. The J gene is TRBJ1-1, the V gene TRBV5-1; the D is unclear. CDR3 sequence (DNA): TGCGCCAGCAGCCCTGCTGGGGAGATCAACACTGAAGCTTTCTTT. It codes for CASSPAGEINTEAFF.